The 32 T cell receptor beta chains presented below share a single source sample, sequenced in a study of identical twins. One entry per CDR3 protein, called by TCRdb with MiXCR from the 5' RACE reads. The sample lists about 890,000 distinct CDR3 sequences; 9% to 15% were seen once. Separately, the same data were catalogued under a study of yellow fever vaccine responses in identical twins.

The sample was PBMCs. The receptors were gathered from a woman under 30 in good health.

In this sample, this clonotype turned up a few times. This chain uses TRBV25-1 with TRBJ1-4; D is ambiguous. The CDR3 is 15 amino acids. The germline V gene has CDR1 MGHDK and CDR2 SYGVNS. V shed 1 base and J shed 7 bases, with 13 bases lying between them. The CDR3 nucleotides read TGTGCCAGCAGTGAATGGGGTGGCCTCTCTGAAAAACTGTTTTTT. It translates to CASSEWGGLSEKLFF.

A remark on this clonotype: The junction departs from germline at one end; a sequencing error may be responsible. The V call is TRBV6-5, the J call TRBJ2-5; 10 nucleotides agree with TRBD1. The CDR3 consists of 16 residues. Per the germline V gene, CDR1 is MNHEY and CDR2 is SVGAGI. In nucleotides, the CDR3 is TGTGCCAGCAGTTACTCAGGGGACAGGGGTTTAGAGGCCCAGTACTTC. Its protein is CASSYSGDRGLEAQYF.

The V call is TRBV7-8, the J call TRBJ1-5, with TRBD1 identical over 11 bases. Germline values: CDR1 SGHVS, CDR2 FQNEAQ. CDR3 size: 16 residues. V was clipped by 5 bases and J by 2 bases; unmatched bases: 5. In DNA, the CDR3 is TGTGCCAGCAGCCGGAGGACAGGGGGCGGCAATCAGCCCCAGCATTTT. Protein sequence: CASSRRTGGGNQPQHF.

This clonotype appeared many times. One junction end does not reproduce the germline sequence, and a read error may be involved. The gene calls are TRBV5-1 and TRBJ2-7; the D gene is possibly TRBD1 (5 bases). Germline V gene sequence: CDR1 SGHRS, CDR2 YFSETQ. There are 13 residues in the CDR3. The CDR3 here is CASSPREAYEQYF. As DNA, the CDR3 is TGTGCCAGCAGCCCCAGGGAAGCCTACGAGCAGTACTTC.

The V gene is TRBV10-3, the J gene TRBJ2-7, with 8 bases lining up with TRBD1. This CDR3 is built from 14 residues. Trimming at V came to 5 bases and at J to 3 bases, leaving 6 bases not matched to a gene. Per germline, CDR1 ENHRY and CDR2 SYGVKD. CDR3 in DNA: TGTGCCATCAGTTCCTCCGGGACAGGCTACGAGCAGTACTTC. The encoded protein is CAISSSGTGYEQYF.

CDR3 sequence (DNA): TGTGCCAGCAGCTTAAGGCTAGCGGGGATCTTTCAAGAGACCCAGTACTTC. As protein: CASSLRLAGIFQETQYF. The rearrangement links TRBV7-2 to TRBJ2-5; 9 nucleotides align to TRBD2. After removal of 2 bases from V and 2 bases from J, the junction contained 9 bases not matched to a gene. CDR1 and CDR2 (germline): SGHTA, FQGNSA. This CDR3 is 17 amino acids long.

The CDR3 DNA reads as TGTGCCAGCAGTTTACGTAAAAGAGCGGACCAGCCCCAGCATTTT. This sequence encodes CASSLRKRADQPQHF. The chain links TRBV12-3 or TRBV12-4 to TRBJ1-5; D remains ambiguous. CDR3 size: 15 residues. V was trimmed by 2 bases and J by 7 bases, leaving 15 bases between them.

This clonotype was observed at least ten times. This chain links TRBV12-3 or TRBV12-4 with TRBJ1-5; D remains unclear. The length of the CDR3 is 15 residues. V was shortened by 7 bases and J by 0 bases, with 13 bases between the two germline ends. The CDR3 reads CASKSGPGSNQPQHF. The DNA for the CDR3 is TGTGCCAGCAAATCGGGCCCTGGTAGCAATCAGCCCCAGCATTTT.

The J gene is TRBJ2-1, the V gene TRBV10-1; D is possibly TRBD1 or TRBD2 (6 bases each). The CDR3 is 16 amino acids. Germline lookup yields CDR1 WNHNN and CDR2 SYGVQD (reference sequence). Trimming removed 4 bases from V and 1 base from J, with 14 bases in between. CDR3 residues: CASSAGGSISYNEQFF. DNA of the CDR3: TGCGCCAGCAGTGCCGGGGGCAGCATATCCTACAATGAGCAGTTCTTC.

V is TRBV20-1 and J is TRBJ2-2; TRBD1 is a possible D gene (6 bases). Germline V lookup: CDR1 DFQATT, CDR2 SNEGSKA (reference sequence). The CDR3 is 14 residues long. V lost 6 bases to trimming and J lost 3 bases, with 14 bases between them. CDR3 DNA: TGCAGTGCCCTAGGGCGGACAGACACCGGGGAGCTGTTTTTT. Its protein is CSALGRTDTGELFF.

There are a few counts of this clonotype. V usage is TRBV12-3 or TRBV12-4 and J usage is TRBJ2-1; D perhaps matches TRBD2 (5 bases). The CDR3 is 12 residues long. V was pared by 8 bases and J by 3 bases, with 8 bases between. In DNA, the CDR3 is TGTGCCAGCGAACTAGGCTACAATGAGCAGTTCTTC. Protein product: CASELGYNEQFF.

This clonotype has a single count. CDR3 nucleotide sequence: TGTGCCACCAGCAGAGTGGGACAGGGTATCAATGAGCAGTTCTTC. Protein sequence: CATSRVGQGINEQFF. J is TRBJ2-1 and V is TRBV15, with 9 bases identical to TRBD1. Germline CDR1 LNHNV, CDR2 YYDKDF (reference sequence). The length of the CDR3 is 15 residues. Trimming took 1 base from V and 6 from J; bases not matched to a gene: 4.

Only a few counts were recorded for this clonotype. The gene calls are TRBV2 and TRBJ2-7; D is unclear. CDR1 is SNHLY and CDR2 is FYNNEI in the germline V gene. CDR3 length: 13 amino acids. Deletions cut 6 bases from V and 0 bases from J, with 9 bases between. The CDR3 here is CASRRQTSYEQYV. The DNA for the CDR3 is TGTGCCAGCAGGAGGCAGACCTCCTACGAGCAGTACGTC.

A note on this clonotype: A much more abundant neighbour one base away suggests this may be a read error. The gene calls are TRBV10-3 and TRBJ2-1; 10 nucleotides agree with TRBD1. CDR3 length: 14 residues. CDR1 and CDR2 (germline): ENHRY, SYGVKD. J lost 7 bases, V lost 10 bases, and 10 bases had no gene match. CDR3 loop: CATTLGTGENEQFF. CDR3 nucleotides: TGTGCCACTACGCTGGGGACAGGGGAAAATGAGCAGTTCTTC.

The rearrangement joins TRBV14 to TRBJ2-1; possibly TRBD1 for D (6 bases). The CDR3 extends over 15 amino acids. Germline lookup yields CDR1 SGHDN and CDR2 FVKESK. Trimming left V 4 bases short and J 2 bases short, with 12 bases between. CDR3 amino acids: CASSRPGATYNEQFF. CDR3 bases: TGTGCCAGCAGCCGGCCAGGGGCCACCTACAATGAGCAGTTCTTC.

This clonotype has just a few counts. This chain uses TRBV5-1 with TRBJ2-2; D may be TRBD1 or TRBD2 (7 bases each). The V end lost 4 bases, the J end lost 3 bases, and 25 bases lay between the germline ends. Germline V gene data show CDR1 as SGHRS and CDR2 as YFSETQ. The CDR3 is 19 amino acids. CDR3 sequence (DNA): TGCGCCAGCAGCCCCCCACCAGGACAGGCCCGGGAGGACACCGGGGAGCTGTTTTTT. It is translated as CASSPPPGQAREDTGELFF.

This chain uses TRBV5-6 with TRBJ1-2; maybe TRBD1 (5 bases). V lost 0 bases and J 3 bases, leaving 18 bases between the germline ends. Looked up from germline, CDR1 is SGHDT and CDR2 is YYEEEE. The CDR3 length is 17 residues. Here the CDR3 DNA reads TGTGCCAGCAGCTTGGGGGGCTCTCGGGACTTGGACTATGGCTACACCTTC. Translation: CASSLGGSRDLDYGYTF.

The J gene is TRBJ1-4, the V gene TRBV10-2; D unclear. The V gene lost 3 bases and the J gene lost 8 bases, with 10 bases spanning the gap. The V gene's germline CDR1 is WSHSY and CDR2 SAAADI. CDR3 length: 13 amino acids. The CDR3 nucleotides are TGCGCCAGCAGTGAAACCCCGGGGGAAAAACTGTTTTTT. It encodes CASSETPGEKLFF.

There are many counts of this clonotype. The CDR3 is CASSQDLGGEPDTQYF. For the CDR3, the DNA is TGTGCCAGCAGCCAAGATCTTGGAGGGGAGCCAGATACGCAGTATTTT. J is TRBJ2-3 and V is TRBV3-1; weak D call: TRBD2 (6 bases). Germline V gene data show CDR1 as LGHDT and CDR2 as YNNKEL (reference sequence). The CDR3 totals 16 residues. V lost 0 bases, J lost 4 bases, and 14 bases lay in between.

This chain joins TRBV27 and TRBJ2-7, with no clear D. The germline gives CDR1 MNHEY, CDR2 SMNVEV (reference sequence). CDR3 length: 15 residues. V was pared by 2 bases and J by 0 bases, with 11 bases between. CDR3: CASSLMAESSYEQYF. The DNA for the CDR3 is TGTGCCAGCAGTTTAATGGCGGAGAGCTCCTACGAGCAGTACTTC.

This clonotype was recorded a few times. J is TRBJ2-5 and V is TRBV5-1; no firm D call. The germline CDR1 and CDR2 sequences are SGHRS and YFSETQ. The germline V and J ends were trimmed by 5 bases and 0 bases, with 11 bases remaining between them. This CDR3 contains 14 residues. CDR3 residues: CASSEARYQETQYF. In nucleotides, the CDR3 is TGCGCCAGCAGTGAAGCGAGGTACCAAGAGACCCAGTACTTC.

This clonotype was found a few times. The chain has TRBV5-6 and TRBJ1-2; 10 nucleotides agree with TRBD1. Germline CDR1 reads SGHDT; CDR2 reads YYEEEE. The CDR3 contains 16 residues. V was pared by 1 base and J by 5 bases, with 8 bases of the junction left unmatched. CDR3 region: CASSLNRQGAGYGYTF. DNA for the CDR3: TGTGCCAGCAGCTTGAATAGACAGGGGGCAGGTTATGGCTACACCTTC.

In this sample, this clonotype turned up many times. This chain joins TRBV10-2 and TRBJ2-3; 12 positions agree with TRBD2. This CDR3 is 14 amino acids long. V lost 6 bases and J lost 5; bases outside the gene matches: 3. Germline loops: CDR1 WSHSY, CDR2 SAAADI. Written as DNA, the CDR3 is TGCGCCAGCAGATCGGGACTAGCGGGAGATACGCAGTATTTT. Amino acids: CASRSGLAGDTQYF.

This chain links TRBV25-1 with TRBJ2-7; maybe TRBD1 (6 bases). The length of the CDR3 is 14 residues. Trimming took off 4 bases at V and 1 base at J, with 11 bases between the two ends. Germline V gene data show CDR1 as MGHDK and CDR2 as SYGVNS. The CDR3 DNA reads TGTGCCAGCAGTGTGGACAGATTATCCTACGAGCAGTACTTC. Translation: CASSVDRLSYEQYF.

The V gene is TRBV9, the J gene TRBJ1-1, with TRBD1 matching over 8 bases. Losses at the gene ends were 6 bases for V and 8 bases for J; bases not matched to a gene: 9. The CDR3 is made up of 13 amino acids. Germline CDR1 is SGDLS and CDR2 is YYNGEE. CDR3 sequence reads: CASNPTGASEAFF. CDR3 DNA sequence: TGTGCCAGCAACCCGACAGGGGCGTCGGAAGCTTTCTTT. Filled out from reference TRBV9 and TRBJ1-1, the complete variable domain reads DSGVTQTPKHLITATGQRVTLRCSPRSGDLSVYWYQQSLDQGLQFLIQYYNGEERAKGNILERFSAQQFPDLHSELNLSSLELGDSALYFCASNPTGASEAFFGQGTRLTVV.

The chain carries TRBV3-1 and TRBJ1-6; no reliable D call. V lost 3 bases to trimming and J lost 7 bases, with 7 bases between them. Per germline, CDR1 LGHDT and CDR2 YNNKEL (reference sequence). The CDR3 totals 13 residues. CDR3 in amino acids: CASSQGKNSPLHF. The DNA for the CDR3 is TGTGCCAGCAGCCAGGGAAAAAATTCACCCCTCCACTTT.

The V and J genes are TRBV12-3 or TRBV12-4 and TRBJ2-3; TRBD2 is a possible D gene (6 bases). CDR3 length equals 17 residues. Trimming stripped 6 bases from V and 1 base from J, with 20 bases between. This CDR3 is CASSLLIGSAGTDTQYF. The CDR3, as DNA: TGTGCCAGCAGCTTACTGATCGGGAGTGCGGGCACAGATACGCAGTATTTT.

V is TRBV10-2 and J is TRBJ1-3; D not certain. Germline V gene lookup returns CDR1 WSHSY and CDR2 SAAADI. CDR3 length: 14 amino acids. The V gene lost 9 bases and the J gene lost 0 bases, with 12 bases spanning the gap. CDR3 sequence: CASSHWGSGNTIYF. CDR3 sequence (DNA): TGCGCCAGTTCCCACTGGGGCTCTGGAAACACCATATATTTT.

V and J are TRBV6-1 and TRBJ2-3, with 7 bases matching TRBD2. Germline V gene data show CDR1 as MNHNS and CDR2 as SASEGT. Losses at the gene ends were 7 bases for V and 6 bases for J; bases not matched to a gene: 16. The CDR3 sequence is 16 residues long. CDR3 sequence: CASTELTGGTTDTQYF. The CDR3 DNA is TGTGCCAGCACCGAGTTGACGGGAGGTACAACGGATACGCAGTATTTT.

This clonotype was recorded a few times. V and J are TRBV20-1 and TRBJ1-6; 7 bases align to TRBD1. The length of the CDR3 is 12 residues. J lost 9 bases, V lost 6 bases, and 5 bases had no gene match. CDR1 is DFQATT and CDR2 is SNEGSKA in the germline V gene (reference sequence). The CDR3 sequence is CSARQGFSPLHF. The CDR3 coding sequence is TGCAGTGCCAGACAGGGTTTTTCACCCCTCCACTTT.

This clonotype was detected a few times. At one end the junction does not follow the germline gene, possibly because of a read error. This sequence joins TRBV11-1 and TRBJ2-1; 12 bases match TRBD2. The CDR3 has 13 residues. Germline-derived CDR1 and CDR2 are SGHAT and FQDESV (reference sequence). This CDR3 is CASSLVASGRVIF. CDR3 DNA: TGTGCCAGCAGCTTAGTCGCTAGCGGGAGGGTGATCTTC.

This CDR3 reads CSVGRYSNQPQHF. The CDR3 DNA is TGCAGTGTCGGGCGATATAGCAATCAGCCCCAGCATTTT. This chain connects TRBV20-1 to TRBJ1-5; no clear D. The CDR3 extends over 13 amino acids. With 7 bases removed from V and 0 bases from J, the gap between germline ends came to 10 bases. Germline CDR1 and CDR2: DFQATT and SNEGSKA (reference sequence).